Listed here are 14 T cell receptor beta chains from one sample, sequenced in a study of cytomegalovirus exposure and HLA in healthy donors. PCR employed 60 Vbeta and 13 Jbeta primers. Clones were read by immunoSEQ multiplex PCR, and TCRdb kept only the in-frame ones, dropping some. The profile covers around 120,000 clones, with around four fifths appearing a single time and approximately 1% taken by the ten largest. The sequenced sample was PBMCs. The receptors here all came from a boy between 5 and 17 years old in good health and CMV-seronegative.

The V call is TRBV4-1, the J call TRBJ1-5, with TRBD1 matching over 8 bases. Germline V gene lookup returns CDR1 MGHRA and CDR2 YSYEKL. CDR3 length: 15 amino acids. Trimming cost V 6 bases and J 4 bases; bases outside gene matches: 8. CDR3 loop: CASSLQGVGNQPQHF. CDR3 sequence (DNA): TGCGCCAGCAGTCTACAGGGGGTAGGGAATCAGCCCCAGCATTTT.

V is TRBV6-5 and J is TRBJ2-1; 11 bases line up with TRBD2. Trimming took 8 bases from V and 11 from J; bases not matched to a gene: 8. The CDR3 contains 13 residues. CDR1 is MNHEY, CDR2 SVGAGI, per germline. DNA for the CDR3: TGTGCCAGCGAAGTAGCGGGAGGGGGGCAGCAGTTCTTC. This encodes CASEVAGGGQQFF.

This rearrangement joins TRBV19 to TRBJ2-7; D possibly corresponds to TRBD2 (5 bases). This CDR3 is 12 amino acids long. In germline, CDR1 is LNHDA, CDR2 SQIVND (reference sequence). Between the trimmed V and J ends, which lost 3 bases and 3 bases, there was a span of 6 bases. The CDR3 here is CASSIRGYEQYF. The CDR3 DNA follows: TGTGCCAGTAGTATCCGGGGCTACGAGCAGTACTTC.

In DNA, the CDR3 is TGTGCCAGCCGACTAGCGGGAGGCGGCGAGCAGTACTTC. This translates into CASRLAGGGEQYF. This chain links TRBV27 with TRBJ2-7, with 13 bases that match TRBD2. Germline V gives CDR1 MNHEY, CDR2 SMNVEV (reference sequence). V was pared by 8 bases and J by 6 bases, with 4 bases of the junction left unmatched. The CDR3 has 13 residues.

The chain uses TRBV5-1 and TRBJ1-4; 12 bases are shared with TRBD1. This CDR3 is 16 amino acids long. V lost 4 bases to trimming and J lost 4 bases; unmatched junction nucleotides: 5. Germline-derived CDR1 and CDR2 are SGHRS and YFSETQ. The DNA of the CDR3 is TGCGCCAGCAGCGTGGGACAGGGGGCGATTAATGAAAAACTGTTTTTT. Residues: CASSVGQGAINEKLFF.

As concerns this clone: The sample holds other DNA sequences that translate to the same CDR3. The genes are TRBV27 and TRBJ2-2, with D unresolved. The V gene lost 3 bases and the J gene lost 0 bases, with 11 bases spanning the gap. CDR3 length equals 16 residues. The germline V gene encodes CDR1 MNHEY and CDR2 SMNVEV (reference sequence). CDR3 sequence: CASSFSGTANTGELFF. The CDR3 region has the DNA TGTGCCAGCAGTTTTAGTGGAACAGCGAACACCGGGGAGCTGTTTTTT.

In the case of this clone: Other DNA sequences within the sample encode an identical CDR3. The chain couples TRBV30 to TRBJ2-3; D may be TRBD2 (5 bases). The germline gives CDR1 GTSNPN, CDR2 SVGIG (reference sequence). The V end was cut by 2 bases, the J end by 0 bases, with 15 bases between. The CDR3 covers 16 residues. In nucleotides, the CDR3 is TGTGCCTGGAGTCCGATGGTAGCGTTTAGCACAGATACGCAGTATTTT. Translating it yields CAWSPMVAFSTDTQYF.

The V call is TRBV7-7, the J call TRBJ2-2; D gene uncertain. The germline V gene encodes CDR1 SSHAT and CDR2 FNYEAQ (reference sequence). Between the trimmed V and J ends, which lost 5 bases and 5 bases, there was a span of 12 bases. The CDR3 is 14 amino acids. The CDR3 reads CASSPTDQTGELFF. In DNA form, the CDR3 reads TGTGCCAGCAGCCCGACTGACCAAACCGGGGAGCTGTTTTTT.

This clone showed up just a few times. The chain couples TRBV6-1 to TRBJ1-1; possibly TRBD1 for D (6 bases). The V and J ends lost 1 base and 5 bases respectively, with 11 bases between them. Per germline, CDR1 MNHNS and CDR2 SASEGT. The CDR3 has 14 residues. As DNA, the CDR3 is TGTGCCAGCAGTGAAGAAAGGGGGTGGACTGAAGCTTTCTTT. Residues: CASSEERGWTEAFF.

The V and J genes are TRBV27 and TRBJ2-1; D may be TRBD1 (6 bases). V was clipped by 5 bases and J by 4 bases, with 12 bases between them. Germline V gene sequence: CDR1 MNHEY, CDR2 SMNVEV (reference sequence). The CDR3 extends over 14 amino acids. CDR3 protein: CASSVTGSYNEQFF. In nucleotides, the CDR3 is TGTGCCAGCAGTGTGACAGGTTCATACAATGAGCAGTTCTTC.

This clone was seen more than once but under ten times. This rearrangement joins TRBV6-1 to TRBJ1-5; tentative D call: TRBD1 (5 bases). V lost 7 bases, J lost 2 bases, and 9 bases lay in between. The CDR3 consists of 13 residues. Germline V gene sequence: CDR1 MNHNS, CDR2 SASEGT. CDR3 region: CASKEGGNQPQHF. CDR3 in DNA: TGTGCCAGCAAGGAAGGGGGCAATCAGCCCCAGCATTTT.

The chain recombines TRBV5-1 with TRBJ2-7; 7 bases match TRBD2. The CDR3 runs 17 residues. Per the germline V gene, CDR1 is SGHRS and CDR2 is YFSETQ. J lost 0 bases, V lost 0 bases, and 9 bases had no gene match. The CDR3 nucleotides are TGCGCCAGCAGCTTGGGTCGGGAGGCCACAAGCTCCTACGAGCAGTACTTC. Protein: CASSLGREATSSYEQYF.

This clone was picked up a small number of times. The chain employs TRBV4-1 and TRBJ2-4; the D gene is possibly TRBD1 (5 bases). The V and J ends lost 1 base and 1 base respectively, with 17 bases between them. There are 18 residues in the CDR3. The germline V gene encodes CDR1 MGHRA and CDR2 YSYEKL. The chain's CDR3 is CASSQAVQGYLAKNIQYF. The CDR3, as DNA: TGCGCCAGCAGCCAAGCGGTCCAGGGCTATTTGGCCAAAAACATTCAGTACTTC.

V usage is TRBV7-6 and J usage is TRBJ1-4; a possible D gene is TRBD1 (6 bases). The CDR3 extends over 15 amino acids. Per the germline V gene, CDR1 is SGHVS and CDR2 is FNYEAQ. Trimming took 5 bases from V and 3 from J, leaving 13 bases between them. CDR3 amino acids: CASSVGDNPNEKLFF. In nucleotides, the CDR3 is TGTGCCAGCAGCGTCGGGGACAATCCTAATGAAAAACTGTTTTTT.